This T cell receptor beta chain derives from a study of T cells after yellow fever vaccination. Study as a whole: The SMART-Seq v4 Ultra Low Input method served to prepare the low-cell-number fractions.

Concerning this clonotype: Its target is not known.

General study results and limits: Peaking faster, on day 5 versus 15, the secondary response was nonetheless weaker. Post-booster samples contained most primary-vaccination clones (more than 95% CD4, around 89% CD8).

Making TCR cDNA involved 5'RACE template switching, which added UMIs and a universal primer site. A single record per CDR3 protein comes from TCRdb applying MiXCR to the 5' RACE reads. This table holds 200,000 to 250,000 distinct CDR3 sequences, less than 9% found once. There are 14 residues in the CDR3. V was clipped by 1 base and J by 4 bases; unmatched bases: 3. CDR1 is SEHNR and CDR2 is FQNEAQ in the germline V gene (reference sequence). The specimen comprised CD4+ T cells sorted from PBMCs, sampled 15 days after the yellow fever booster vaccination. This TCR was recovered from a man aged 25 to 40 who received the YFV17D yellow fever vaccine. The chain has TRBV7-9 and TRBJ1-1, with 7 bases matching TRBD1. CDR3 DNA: TGTGCCAGCAGCTTAGAGACAGGGACCACTGAAGCTTTCTTT. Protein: CASSLETGTTEAFF.